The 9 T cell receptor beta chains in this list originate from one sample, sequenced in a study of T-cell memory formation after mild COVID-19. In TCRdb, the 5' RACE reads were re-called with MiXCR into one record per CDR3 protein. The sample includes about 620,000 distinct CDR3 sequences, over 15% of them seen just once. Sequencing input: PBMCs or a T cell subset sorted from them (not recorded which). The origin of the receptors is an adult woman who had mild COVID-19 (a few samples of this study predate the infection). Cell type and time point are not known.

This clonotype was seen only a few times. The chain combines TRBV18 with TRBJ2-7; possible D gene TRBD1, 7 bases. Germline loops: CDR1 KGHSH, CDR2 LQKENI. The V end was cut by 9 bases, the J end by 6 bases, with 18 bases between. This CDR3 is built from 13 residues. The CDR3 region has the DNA TGTGCCAGTGCCAGGGGGGCATATCGCGAGCAGTACTTC. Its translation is CASARGAYREQYF.

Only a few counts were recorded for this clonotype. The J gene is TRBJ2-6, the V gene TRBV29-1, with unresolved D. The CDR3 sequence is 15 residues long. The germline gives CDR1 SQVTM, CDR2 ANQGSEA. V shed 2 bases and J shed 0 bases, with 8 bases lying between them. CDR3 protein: CSVEWEVSGANVLTF. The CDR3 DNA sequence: TGCAGCGTTGAATGGGAAGTCTCTGGGGCCAACGTCCTGACTTTC.

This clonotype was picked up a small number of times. CDR3 region: CASTAAGGGYNEQFF. In DNA, the CDR3 is TGTGCCAGCACCGCAGCGGGAGGGGGCTACAATGAGCAGTTCTTC. The chain employs TRBV12-3 or TRBV12-4 and TRBJ2-1, with 10 nucleotides matching TRBD2. V was pared by 7 bases and J by 3 bases, with 6 bases of the junction left unmatched. This CDR3 has 15 amino acids.

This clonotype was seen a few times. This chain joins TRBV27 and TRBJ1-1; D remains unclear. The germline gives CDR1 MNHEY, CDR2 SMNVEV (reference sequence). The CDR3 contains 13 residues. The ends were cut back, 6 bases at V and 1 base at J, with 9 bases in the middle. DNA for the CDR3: TGTGCCAGCAGGTTACCAGAGAACACTGAAGCTTTCTTT. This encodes CASRLPENTEAFF.

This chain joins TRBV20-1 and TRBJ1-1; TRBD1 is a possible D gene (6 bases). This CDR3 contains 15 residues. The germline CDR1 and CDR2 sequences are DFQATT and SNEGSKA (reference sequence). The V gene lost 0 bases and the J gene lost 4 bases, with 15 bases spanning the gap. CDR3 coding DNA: TGCAGTGCTAGAGACCCTTCCAGGGGAGCCACTGAAGCTTTCTTT. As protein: CSARDPSRGATEAFF.

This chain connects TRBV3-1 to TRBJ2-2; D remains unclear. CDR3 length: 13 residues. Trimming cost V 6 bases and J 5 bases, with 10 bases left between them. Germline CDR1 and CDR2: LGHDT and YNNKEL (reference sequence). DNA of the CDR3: TGTGCCAGCAGAGGTAGAGAGACCGGGGAGCTGTTTTTT. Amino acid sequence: CASRGRETGELFF.

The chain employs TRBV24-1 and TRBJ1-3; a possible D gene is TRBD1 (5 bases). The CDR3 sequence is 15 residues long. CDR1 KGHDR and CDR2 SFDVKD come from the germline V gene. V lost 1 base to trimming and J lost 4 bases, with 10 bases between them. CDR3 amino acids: CATSDFGGSGNTIYF. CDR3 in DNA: TGTGCCACCAGTGATTTTGGGGGATCGGGAAACACCATATATTTT.

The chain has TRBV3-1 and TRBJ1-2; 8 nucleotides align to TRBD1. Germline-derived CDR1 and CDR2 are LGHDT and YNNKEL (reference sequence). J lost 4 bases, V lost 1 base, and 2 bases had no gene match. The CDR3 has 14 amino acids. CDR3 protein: CASSQAGGFYGYTF. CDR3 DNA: TGTGCCAGCAGCCAAGCAGGGGGCTTCTATGGCTACACCTTC.

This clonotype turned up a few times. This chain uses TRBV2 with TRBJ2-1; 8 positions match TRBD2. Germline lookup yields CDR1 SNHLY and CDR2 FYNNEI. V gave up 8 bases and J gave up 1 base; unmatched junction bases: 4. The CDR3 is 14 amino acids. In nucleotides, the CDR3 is TGTGCCAGCCGGGAGGGGGAATCCTACAATGAGCAGTTCTTC. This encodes CASREGESYNEQFF.